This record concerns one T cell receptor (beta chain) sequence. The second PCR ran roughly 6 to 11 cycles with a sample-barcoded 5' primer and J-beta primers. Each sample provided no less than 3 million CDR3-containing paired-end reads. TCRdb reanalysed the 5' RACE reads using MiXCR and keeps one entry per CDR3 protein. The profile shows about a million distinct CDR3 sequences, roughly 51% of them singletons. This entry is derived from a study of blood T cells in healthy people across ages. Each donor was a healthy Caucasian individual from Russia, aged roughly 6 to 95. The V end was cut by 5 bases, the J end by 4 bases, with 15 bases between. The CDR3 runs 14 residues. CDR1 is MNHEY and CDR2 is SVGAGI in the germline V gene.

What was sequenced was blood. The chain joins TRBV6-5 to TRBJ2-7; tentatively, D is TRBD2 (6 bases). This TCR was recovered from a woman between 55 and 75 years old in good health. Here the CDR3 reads CASSRDSRKYEQYF. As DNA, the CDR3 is TGTGCCAGCAGTAGGGACTCCCGAAAATACGAGCAGTACTTC.